The 21 T cell receptor beta chains below come from one sample, sequenced in a study of post-analysis software for immune sequencing data. Study-level results: A few TRBV segments occurring more often in patients than controls included TRBV5-6, TRBV5-1 and TRBV20-1.

Their recognized antigens are unknown. Unique molecular identifiers featured in each of the TCR beta cDNA libraries. One entry per CDR3 protein results from TCRdb running MiXCR on the PCR reads. This sample has about 400,000 distinct CDR3 sequences; less than 40% occur once, and the top ten carry 13%. The specimen sequenced was blood. Receptors were obtained from a girl aged 10 to 17 with multiple sclerosis.

This clonotype was found a few times. The rearrangement links TRBV10-3 to TRBJ2-7, with a weak D call TRBD1 (5 bases). This CDR3 is 14 amino acids long. The germline gives CDR1 ENHRY, CDR2 SYGVKD. Trimming stripped 6 bases from V and 0 bases from J, with 12 bases between. The CDR3 DNA is TGTGCCATCAGCACAGGTCTGAACTCCTACGAGCAGTACTTC. The encoded protein is CAISTGLNSYEQYF.

This clonotype was seen a single time. The chain combines TRBV12-3 or TRBV12-4 with TRBJ2-4; TRBD2 aligns across 8 bases. The V gene end was trimmed by 4 bases and the J gene end by 7 bases; junction bases not matched to a gene: 6. The CDR3 has 14 residues. This CDR3 reads CASSSSGGANIQYF. CDR3 DNA: TGTGCCAGCAGTTCCTCGGGAGGGGCGAACATTCAGTACTTC.

This clonotype occurred a few times. The chain has TRBV20-1 and TRBJ1-1, with TRBD1 matching over 7 bases. From germline, CDR1 is DFQATT and CDR2 SNEGSKA (reference sequence). The CDR3 is 13 residues long. J lost 1 base, V lost 3 bases, and 2 bases had no gene match. This CDR3 is CSARGTANTEAFF. In DNA, the CDR3 is TGCAGTGCTAGGGGGACAGCGAACACTGAAGCTTTCTTT.

The chain has TRBV6-2 or TRBV6-3 and TRBJ2-1; tentatively, D is TRBD1 (5 bases). Trimming removed 7 bases at V and 4 bases at J, with 17 bases between. CDR1 is MNHEY, CDR2 SVGEGT, per germline. CDR3 length equals 15 residues. The CDR3 sequence is CASIKSPRQYNEQFF. CDR3 bases: TGTGCCAGCATCAAGTCCCCACGACAGTACAATGAGCAGTTCTTC.

The chain combines TRBV5-6 with TRBJ2-3; possibly TRBD1 for D (6 bases). The V end lost 4 bases, the J end lost 2 bases, and 17 bases lay between the germline ends. Per the germline V gene, CDR1 is SGHDT and CDR2 is YYEEEE. This CDR3 comprises 16 residues. In DNA, the CDR3 is TGTGCCAGCAGCCCTGAACAGGGTCGAGTCACAGATACGCAGTATTTT. Protein: CASSPEQGRVTDTQYF. The full variable domain, completed using reference TRBV5-6 and TRBJ2-3, is DAGVTQSPTHLIKTRGQQVTLRCSPKSGHDTVSWYQQALGQGPQFIFQYYEEEERQRGNFPDRFSGHQFPNYSSELNVNALLLGDSALYLCASSPEQGRVTDTQYFGPGTRLTVL.

This clonotype has more than one count but fewer than ten. V usage is TRBV12-3 or TRBV12-4 and J usage is TRBJ2-1; a possible D gene is TRBD1 (6 bases). V lost 7 bases and J lost 3, with 10 bases in between. This CDR3 comprises 13 residues. The CDR3 spells CASKGTNYNEQFF. The DNA of the CDR3 is TGTGCCAGCAAAGGGACAAACTACAATGAGCAGTTCTTC.

The chain uses TRBV5-1 and TRBJ2-7; TRBD1 might be the D (6 bases). The CDR3 runs 17 residues. Germline V gives CDR1 SGHRS, CDR2 YFSETQ. V was shortened by 0 bases and J by 6 bases, with 22 bases between the two germline ends. For the CDR3, the DNA is TGCGCCAGCAGCTTGGCCAGGAGGAACAGGGAAACTCGCGAGCAGTACTTC. Translation gives CASSLARRNRETREQYF.

With respect to this clonotype: One end of the junction varies from germline; a read error may be responsible. V is TRBV9 and J is TRBJ2-1; TRBD2 matches at 7 bases. In germline, CDR1 is SGDLS, CDR2 YYNGEE. CDR3 length equals 15 residues. CDR3 bases: TGTGCCAGCAGCGTAGGAGGACTAGATTACAATGAGCAGTCCTTC. It codes for CASSVGGLDYNEQSF.

This clonotype was detected only a few times. A read error may account for a junction end that differs from germline. The V gene is TRBV7-9, the J gene TRBJ1-4; the D is unclear. Per germline, CDR1 SEHNR and CDR2 FQNEAQ (reference sequence). This CDR3 is built from 12 residues. CDR3 sequence: CSSSRVHEKLFF. CDR3 sequence (DNA): TGTTCCAGCAGCCGGGTCCATGAAAAACTGTTTTTT.

The CDR3 sequence: CASSQSSGTGHNEQFF. As DNA, the CDR3 is TGCGCCAGCAGCCAGAGTAGTGGGACAGGACACAATGAGCAGTTCTTC. This chain uses TRBV4-1 with TRBJ2-1, with 8 nucleotides matching TRBD1. CDR3 size: 16 residues. Germline CDR1 MGHRA, CDR2 YSYEKL. V shed 3 bases and J 5 bases; nucleotides not matched to a gene: 9.

In DNA, the CDR3 is TGTGCCAGCAGTTACTCGAGTGGGGGATATGGCTACACCTTC. As protein: CASSYSSGGYGYTF. The J gene is TRBJ1-2, the V gene TRBV6-5, with a possible D match to TRBD1 (5 bases). CDR1 is MNHEY, CDR2 SVGAGI, per germline. V gave up 0 bases and J gave up 5 bases, with 10 bases separating them. This CDR3 comprises 14 residues.

Comments on this clonotype: Relative to the germline gene, one junction end is altered; a read error may explain this. V gene TRBV6-1 combines with J gene TRBJ1-5; D is unclear. This CDR3 comprises 11 residues. Germline V gene sequence: CDR1 MNHNS, CDR2 SASEGT. The CDR3 protein is CASSEDRPQHF. CDR3 DNA: TGCGCCAGCAGTGAAGATAGGCCCCAGCATTTT.

Regarding this clonotype: A much larger clone sits a single nucleotide away, making a read error possible. The V call is TRBV6-5, the J call TRBJ2-7, with 9 positions matching TRBD2. The CDR3 loop spans 15 amino acids. CDR1 and CDR2 from the germline V gene are MNHEY and SVGAGI. V lost 2 bases to trimming and J lost 5 bases; unmatched junction nucleotides: 7. CDR3 residues: CASSYSSSGGDEQYF. In nucleotides, the CDR3 is TGTGCCAGCAGTTACAGTAGTAGCGGGGGCGACGAGCAGTACTTC.

J is TRBJ2-1 and V is TRBV20-1; perhaps TRBD2 as D (6 bases). The CDR3 consists of 15 residues. The ends were cut back, 3 bases at V and 4 bases at J, with 16 bases in the middle. CDR1 and CDR2 (germline): DFQATT, SNEGSKA (reference sequence). The CDR3 DNA sequence: TGCAGTGCTAGGGGGAGGCTAGCTTGGTACAATGAGCAGTTCTTC. Encoded protein: CSARGRLAWYNEQFF.

The chain couples TRBV20-1 to TRBJ2-1; 12 nucleotides match TRBD2. The CDR3 has 18 amino acids. With 5 bases clipped from V and 0 bases from J, the junction kept 11 bases outside the gene matches. Germline V gene data show CDR1 as DFQATT and CDR2 as SNEGSKA (reference sequence). The CDR3 DNA is TGCAGTGCTCCTGGACTAGCGGGACCACTAAGCTCCTACAATGAGCAGTTCTTC. This encodes CSAPGLAGPLSSYNEQFF.

This clonotype was seen more than once but under ten times. This rearrangement joins TRBV7-6 to TRBJ1-5, with 8 bases identical to TRBD1. The CDR3 length is 17 residues. The V segment lost 1 base and the J segment 5 bases; nucleotides outside the gene matches: 10. Germline V gene lookup returns CDR1 SGHVS and CDR2 FNYEAQ. The CDR3 loop reads CASSLGSRGQADQPQHF. The CDR3 DNA follows: TGTGCCAGCAGCTTAGGGAGTAGGGGACAGGCCGATCAGCCCCAGCATTTT.

The sample holds many counts of this clonotype. The chain employs TRBV9 and TRBJ2-3, with D unclear. Germline V gene sequence: CDR1 SGDLS, CDR2 YYNGEE. The ends were cut back, 0 bases at V and 4 bases at J, with 3 bases in the middle. This CDR3 spans 12 amino acids. The CDR3 protein is CASSVGSDTQYF. The CDR3 DNA follows: TGTGCCAGCAGCGTAGGATCAGATACGCAGTATTTT.

V gene TRBV6-6 combines with J gene TRBJ2-7; D not resolved. CDR3 length: 15 amino acids. Germline CDR1 reads MNHNY; CDR2 reads SVGAGI (reference sequence). Deletions cut 8 bases from V and 5 bases from J, with 22 bases between. CDR3 sequence: CASRSAFQESDEQYF. The CDR3 coding sequence is TGTGCCAGCCGCTCTGCCTTTCAAGAAAGTGACGAGCAGTACTTC.

This sequence joins TRBV7-2 and TRBJ2-1; D is unclear. CDR1 is SGHTA, CDR2 FQGNSA, per germline. The CDR3 is 14 residues long. The germline V and J ends were trimmed by 3 bases and 10 bases, with 16 bases remaining between them. CDR3 sequence reads: CASSFWPTRVEQFF. DNA for the CDR3: TGTGCCAGCAGCTTCTGGCCGACTCGCGTAGAGCAGTTCTTC.

The chain joins TRBV3-1 to TRBJ1-1, with D perhaps matching TRBD1 (5 bases). CDR3 length equals 14 residues. Trimming removed 5 bases at V and 0 bases at J, with 10 bases between. CDR1 and CDR2 from the germline V gene are LGHDT and YNNKEL (reference sequence). DNA of the CDR3: TGTGCCAGCAGCTCCCGGACATTGAACACTGAAGCTTTCTTT. As protein: CASSSRTLNTEAFF.

The count of this clonotype is one. The chain couples TRBV20-1 to TRBJ2-3; weak D call: TRBD2 (5 bases). V was pared by 2 bases and J by 6 bases, with 9 bases between. CDR3 size: 12 residues. From germline, CDR1 is DFQATT and CDR2 SNEGSKA (reference sequence). The CDR3 spells CSARFVADTQYF. CDR3 nucleotide sequence: TGCAGTGCTAGATTCGTAGCGGATACGCAGTATTTT.